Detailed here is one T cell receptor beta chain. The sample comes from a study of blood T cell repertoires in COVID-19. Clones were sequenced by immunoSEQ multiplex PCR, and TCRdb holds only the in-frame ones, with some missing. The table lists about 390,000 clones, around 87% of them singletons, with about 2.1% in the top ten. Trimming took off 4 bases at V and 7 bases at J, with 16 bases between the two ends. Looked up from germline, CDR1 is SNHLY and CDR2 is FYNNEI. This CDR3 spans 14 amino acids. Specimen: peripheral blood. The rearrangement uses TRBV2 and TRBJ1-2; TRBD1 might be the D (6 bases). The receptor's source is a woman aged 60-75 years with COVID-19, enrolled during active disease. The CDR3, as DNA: TGTGCCAGCAGTGGGCCGGACAGAGTGGGTGGCTACACCTTC. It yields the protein CASSGPDRVGGYTF.